This T cell receptor beta chain was retrieved from a study of T cells in Graves' hyperthyroidism and ophthalmopathy. Study-wide points: Blood also held most thyroid clonotypes expanded beyond 0.001. Before onset, by a median of approximately 5.9 months, the model predicted ophthalmopathy.

The trim removed 0 bases at V and 2 bases at J, leaving 6 bases unmatched. Germline CDR1 reads SNHLY; CDR2 reads FYNNEI. The CDR3 covers 17 residues. Patients having uncontrolled infection, another autoimmune disease, pregnancy or lactation were not included. The authors obtained PBMCs from 10 ml of fresh peripheral blood. The investigators amplified TCR beta CDR3 regions from RNA transcripts. During a first-round RT-PCR of the TCR CDR3, the HTBI primer set was used. TCRdb redid the calling of the multiplex PCR reads with MiXCR, one entry per CDR3 protein. The profile covers about 740,000 distinct CDR3 sequences, with approximately 14% appearing a single time and roughly 10% taken by the ten largest. This clonotype was detected ten times or more. The antigen remains unidentified.

The sequenced sample consisted of blood. The chain links TRBV2 to TRBJ2-2; 7 bases are shared with TRBD2. The TCR sequence derives from a woman between 18 and 29 years old with Graves' hyperthyroidism. As DNA, the CDR3 is TGTGCCAGCAGTGAAGCGTACGGCGGGAGAAACACCGGGGAGCTGTTTTTT. It encodes CASSEAYGGRNTGELFF.